Below are 19 T cell receptor beta chains sequenced from a single sample in a study of shared clonotypes between healthy human individuals. TCRdb keeps only in-frame clones here, not all; method: immunoSEQ multiplex PCR. The sample lists 500,000 to 700,000 clones; approximately 95% were seen once. Positive CCR7 selection of CD45RO-negative cells yielded the naive CD8 cells, and terminally differentiated effector memory CD45RA+ cells were excluded. Sequencing was done on a sample of naive CD8+ T cells sorted from blood. The receptor set was obtained from a woman between 25 and 40 years old in good health.

The rearrangement links TRBV29-1 to TRBJ2-5, with TRBD1 matching over 9 bases. The DNA end lines up better with TRBJ2-7; the J call may be wrong. Germline V gene lookup returns CDR1 SQVTM and CDR2 ANQGSEA. CDR3 size: 13 residues. The CDR3 sequence is CSAGTGRTYEQYF. In DNA, the CDR3 is TGCAGCGCAGGGACAGGGAGGACCTACGAGCAGTACTTC.

The rearrangement links TRBV7-9 to TRBJ2-7; D possibly corresponds to TRBD2 (5 bases). This CDR3 spans 14 amino acids. Trimming cost V 0 bases and J 6 bases, with 12 bases left between them. From germline, CDR1 is SEHNR and CDR2 FQNEAQ (reference sequence). This CDR3 is CASSLAGRSGEQYF. The DNA of the CDR3 is TGTGCCAGCAGCTTAGCAGGGAGATCGGGCGAGCAGTACTTC.

J is TRBJ2-7 and V is TRBV7-8; TRBD1 agrees at 9 bases. The CDR3 totals 14 residues. Germline lookup yields CDR1 SGHVS and CDR2 FQNEAQ. V lost 4 bases to trimming and J lost 3 bases; unmatched junction nucleotides: 4. The CDR3 here is CASSSGQGLYEQYF. CDR3 bases: TGTGCCAGCAGCTCGGGACAGGGCCTCTACGAGCAGTACTTC. The full variable domain, with the rest looked up from reference TRBV7-8 and TRBJ2-7, is GAGVSQSPRYKVAKRGQDVALRCDPISGHVSLFWYQQALGQGPEFLTYFQNEAQLDKSGLPSDRFFAERPEGSVSTLKIQRTQQEDSAVYLCASSSGQGLYEQYFGPGTRLTVT.

The CDR3 protein is CASSPSYWREGTQETQYF. The CDR3 coding sequence is TGCGCCAGCAGCCCTTCCTACTGGCGGGAGGGCACCCAAGAGACCCAGTACTTC. V gene TRBV4-1 combines with J gene TRBJ2-5, with TRBD2 matching over 9 bases. CDR3 length equals 18 residues. V dropped 4 bases and J dropped 1; count of bases not matched to a gene: 13. CDR1 is MGHRA, CDR2 YSYEKL, per germline.

The J gene is TRBJ2-2, the V gene TRBV19; D perhaps matches TRBD1 (6 bases). CDR3 size: 13 residues. Germline V lookup: CDR1 LNHDA, CDR2 SQIVND (reference sequence). V gave up 2 bases and J gave up 6 bases, with 7 bases separating them. The CDR3 DNA reads TGTGCCAGTAGTATAACAGGGTCCGGGGAGCTGTTTTTT. Protein: CASSITGSGELFF.

V and J are TRBV6-5 and TRBJ2-7; 10 bases agree with TRBD2. CDR3 size: 14 residues. The J segment lost 4 bases and the V segment lost 6 bases, leaving 6 bases of the junction unmatched. Germline assignment: CDR1 MNHEY and CDR2 SVGAGI. This CDR3 reads CASSQREGFYEQYF. The CDR3 DNA follows: TGTGCCAGCAGCCAGCGGGAGGGCTTTTACGAGCAGTACTTC.

This chain links TRBV9 with TRBJ2-7; D may correspond to TRBD1 or TRBD2 (5 bases each). CDR1 SGDLS and CDR2 YYNGEE come from the germline V gene. Trimming removed 0 bases at V and 3 bases at J, with 22 bases between. CDR3 size: 18 residues. Written as DNA, the CDR3 is TGTGCCAGCAGCGTAGGGGGGAAGGGGCTAAAAGGAGGCTACGAGCAGTACTTC. Its protein product is CASSVGGKGLKGGYEQYF.

The rearrangement joins TRBV11-1 to TRBJ2-1; no clear D. Trimming took off 6 bases at V and 9 bases at J, with 12 bases between the two ends. The CDR3 totals 12 residues. Per germline, CDR1 SGHAT and CDR2 FQDESV (reference sequence). The CDR3 sequence: CASSSIEIEQFF. Written as DNA, the CDR3 is TGTGCCAGCAGTTCGATAGAGATTGAGCAGTTCTTC.

The chain has TRBV5-6 and TRBJ1-3; 7 bases are a match to TRBD1. The junction had 7 bases not matched to a gene; V was cut back by 4 bases and J by 3 bases. CDR3 length equals 15 residues. The germline CDR1 and CDR2 sequences are SGHDT and YYEEEE. DNA for the CDR3: TGTGCCAGCAGCACCGACAGGGAAAGTGGAAACACCATATATTTT. It specifies CASSTDRESGNTIYF.

This chain joins TRBV11-1 and TRBJ2-7, with no clear D. The germline CDR1 and CDR2 sequences are SGHAT and FQDESV (reference sequence). V was shortened by 1 base and J by 3 bases, with 13 bases between the two germline ends. The CDR3 has 15 amino acids. DNA for the CDR3: TGTGCCAGCAGCTTAGGCCGTCTAGGAATCTACGAGCAGTACTTC. It specifies CASSLGRLGIYEQYF.

The rearrangement joins TRBV6-1 to TRBJ2-7; tentatively, D is TRBD2 (5 bases). The CDR3 runs to 16 residues. Germline lookup yields CDR1 MNHNS and CDR2 SASEGT. The V end was cut by 2 bases, the J end by 3 bases, with 17 bases between. The CDR3 here is CASSEIPPGLDYEQYF. CDR3 sequence (DNA): TGTGCCAGCAGTGAAATTCCTCCGGGATTGGACTACGAGCAGTACTTC.

The chain carries TRBV4-1 and TRBJ2-7; perhaps D is TRBD1 or TRBD2 (6 bases each). Germline V lookup: CDR1 MGHRA, CDR2 YSYEKL. The CDR3 is 15 residues long. V was clipped by 4 bases and J by 2 bases, with 15 bases between them. The CDR3 sequence is CASSPPQGRTYEQYF. In DNA form, the CDR3 reads TGCGCCAGCAGCCCCCCCCAGGGGAGGACCTACGAGCAGTACTTC.

This chain joins TRBV19 and TRBJ2-5, with D hard to call. The germline V gene encodes CDR1 LNHDA and CDR2 SQIVND (reference sequence). The CDR3 has 15 amino acids. The V end lost 6 bases, the J end lost 7 bases, and 21 bases lay between the germline ends. CDR3 nucleotide sequence: TGTGCCAGTAGGTTGACGCCGGGCCCACGGACGACCCAGTACTTC. It encodes CASRLTPGPRTTQYF. The full variable domain, in which reference TRBV19 and TRBJ2-5 provide the parts outside the CDR3, is DGGITQSPKYLFRKEGQNVTLSCEQNLNHDAMYWYRQDPGQGLRLIYYSQIVNDFQKGDIAEGYSVSREKKESFPLTVTSAQKNPTAFYLCASRLTPGPRTTQYFGPGTRLLVL.

The V and J genes are TRBV9 and TRBJ1-4; TRBD1 might be the D (6 bases). The V and J ends lost 4 bases and 5 bases respectively, with 9 bases between them. Germline V gives CDR1 SGDLS, CDR2 YYNGEE. The CDR3 has 13 amino acids. CDR3 DNA sequence: TGTGCCAGCAGCCCCGACAGGAATGAAAAACTGTTTTTT. Translating gives CASSPDRNEKLFF. The full variable domain, with the rest looked up from reference TRBV9 and TRBJ1-4, is DSGVTQTPKHLITATGQRVTLRCSPRSGDLSVYWYQQSLDQGLQFLIQYYNGEERAKGNILERFSAQQFPDLHSELNLSSLELGDSALYFCASSPDRNEKLFFGSGTQLSVL.

This chain connects TRBV27 to TRBJ2-7, with 7 bases lining up with TRBD2. This CDR3 contains 18 residues. Germline-derived CDR1 and CDR2 are MNHEY and SMNVEV (reference sequence). The V and J ends lost 3 bases and 5 bases, in that order; junction bases with no gene match: 19. The CDR3 protein is CASSFFISGGKVLHEQYF. The CDR3 DNA follows: TGTGCCAGCAGTTTCTTTATTTCGGGGGGTAAGGTTTTGCACGAGCAGTACTTC.

The gene calls are TRBV28 and TRBJ1-1; TRBD1 might be the D (5 bases). The CDR3 length is 14 residues. The ends were cut back, 5 bases at V and 5 bases at J, with 15 bases in the middle. CDR1 MDHEN and CDR2 SYDVKM come from the germline V gene. The CDR3 protein is CASSPSGAGTEAFF. In DNA, the CDR3 is TGTGCCAGCAGTCCTTCCGGGGCCGGGACTGAAGCTTTCTTT.

The J gene is TRBJ1-4, the V gene TRBV5-4, with D maybe TRBD1 (5 bases). This CDR3 region has 20 residues. Per the germline V gene, CDR1 is SGHNT and CDR2 is YYREEE (reference sequence). The V end lost 4 bases, the J end lost 6 bases, and 31 bases lay between the germline ends. CDR3 DNA sequence: TGTGCCAGCAGCGGAGAAGGCCGGGACCACACCGCGGACCCCGATGAAAAACTGTTTTTT. Translating it yields CASSGEGRDHTADPDEKLFF. The entire variable domain, with the rest obtained from reference TRBV5-4 and TRBJ1-4, is as follows: ETGVTQSPTHLIKTRGQQVTLRCSSQSGHNTVSWYQQALGQGPQFIFQYYREEENGRGNFPPRFSGLQFPNYSSELNVNALELDDSALYLCASSGEGRDHTADPDEKLFFGSGTQLSVL.

The chain recombines TRBV6-5 with TRBJ2-1; 8 bases fit TRBD1. After removal of 5 bases from V and 15 bases from J, the junction contained 15 bases not matched to a gene. The CDR3 covers 14 residues. From germline, CDR1 is MNHEY and CDR2 SVGAGI. CDR3 amino acids: CASSQVGGQGERFF. In DNA, the CDR3 is TGTGCCAGCAGTCAGGTTGGAGGACAGGGAGAGAGGTTCTTC.

This sequence joins TRBV28 and TRBJ2-5; D not resolved. Germline loops: CDR1 MDHEN, CDR2 SYDVKM. The ends were cut back, 3 bases at V and 5 bases at J, with 10 bases in the middle. This CDR3 has 13 amino acids. The CDR3, as DNA: TGTGCCAGCAGTTTGTGGGGATTTGAGACCCAGTACTTC. Protein product: CASSLWGFETQYF.